This entry lists 10 T cell receptor beta chains sequenced from one sample in a study of blood T cells in healthy people across ages. The authors ran a second PCR of roughly 6 to 12 cycles using a sample-barcoded 5' primer and a J-beta primer mix. TCRdb ran MiXCR on the 5' RACE reads and lists one entry per CDR3 protein. The sample gives about 500,000 distinct CDR3 sequences, less than 25% of which show up once; roughly 9% is in the top ten. These data are also associated with another study on T cells of mothers and their children.

Sequencing used blood. The receptors stem from a boy aged 10-17 years in good health.

This sequence joins TRBV6-6 and TRBJ1-6; D ambiguous. Germline assignment: CDR1 MNHNY and CDR2 SVGAGI (reference sequence). The CDR3 covers 16 residues. V gave up 3 bases and J gave up 6 bases, with 15 bases separating them. The CDR3 nucleotides are TGTGCCAGCAGTTATAGGGCTACCCCGACTAATTCACCCCTCCACTTT. Protein product: CASSYRATPTNSPLHF.

The J gene is TRBJ2-3, the V gene TRBV3-1; no clear D. The CDR3 consists of 15 residues. V lost 0 bases, J lost 4 bases, and 11 bases lay in between. The V gene's germline CDR1 is LGHDT and CDR2 YNNKEL (reference sequence). The DNA of the CDR3 is TGTGCCAGCAGCCAAGAGTTGCTAGTTCCAGATACGCAGTATTTT. Its translation: CASSQELLVPDTQYF.

V and J are TRBV18 and TRBJ2-7, with no clear D. V was clipped by 2 bases and J by 2 bases, with 10 bases between them. Germline V gives CDR1 KGHSH, CDR2 LQKENI. The CDR3 runs to 14 residues. The CDR3 nucleotides are TGTGCCAGCTCACCAACGTCCCCTACCTACGAGCAGTACTTC. This sequence encodes CASSPTSPTYEQYF.

J is TRBJ2-4 and V is TRBV20-1; 12 positions agree with TRBD2. Germline assignment: CDR1 DFQATT and CDR2 SNEGSKA (reference sequence). CDR3 size: 17 residues. V shed 1 base and J 0 bases; nucleotides not matched to a gene: 4. In DNA, the CDR3 is TGCAGTGCTAGAGCCCCGGGACTAGCGGGAGCCAAAAACATTCAGTACTTC. Translation: CSARAPGLAGAKNIQYF.

This clonotype has just a few counts. The chain couples TRBV12-3 or TRBV12-4 to TRBJ1-1; a weak D match, TRBD1 (6 bases). The CDR3 covers 12 residues. V was cut by 1 base and J by 10 bases, with 10 bases left in between. DNA for the CDR3: TGTGCCAGCAGTTTAGAGATAGGGGGAGCTTTCTTT. It specifies CASSLEIGGAFF.

In its sample, this clonotype was seen many times. The chain has TRBV4-3 and TRBJ1-3, with a tentative D call TRBD1 (5 bases). The V and J ends lost 3 bases and 4 bases respectively, with 13 bases between them. The length of the CDR3 is 15 residues. Looked up from germline, CDR1 is LGHNA and CDR2 is YSLEER. The DNA for the CDR3 is TGCGCCAGCAGCCACTTACCGACAGACGGAAACACCATATATTTT. It yields the protein CASSHLPTDGNTIYF.

The CDR3 DNA is TGTGCCAGCCAGAACTTCGTTCGCGATGAGCAGTTCTTC. Translated: CASQNFVRDEQFF. The rearrangement uses TRBV27 and TRBJ2-1; D unresolved. Germline CDR1 MNHEY, CDR2 SMNVEV (reference sequence). V was trimmed by 8 bases and J by 8 bases, leaving 16 bases between them. This CDR3 comprises 13 residues.

This clonotype has a count of ten or more. V and J are TRBV7-2 and TRBJ2-5, with D tentatively TRBD1 (5 bases). The better agreement between TRBJ2-7 and the DNA end casts doubt on the J call. Germline loops: CDR1 SGHTA, CDR2 FQGNSA. The CDR3 is made up of 14 amino acids. The CDR3: CASSLVQGSYEQYF. The CDR3 DNA reads TGTGCCAGCAGCTTAGTCCAGGGATCCTACGAGCAGTACTTC.

The V call is TRBV28, the J call TRBJ2-7; TRBD2 aligns across 15 bases. The germline V gene encodes CDR1 MDHEN and CDR2 SYDVKM. V shed 7 bases and J 2 bases; nucleotides not matched to a gene: 12. This CDR3 is built from 18 residues. The CDR3 loop reads CASTPTPGTSGRTYEQYF. CDR3 bases: TGTGCCAGCACTCCCACTCCCGGGACTAGCGGGAGGACCTACGAGCAGTACTTC.

In its sample, this clonotype was seen a few times. The chain recombines TRBV27 with TRBJ2-5; the D is unclear. Judging by the DNA end, TRBJ2-1 fits better; the J call may be wrong. The CDR3 is made up of 15 amino acids. Germline V gene lookup returns CDR1 MNHEY and CDR2 SMNVEV (reference sequence). This CDR3 reads CASSLIPVPYNEQFF. CDR3 in DNA: TGTGCCAGCAGTTTGATACCGGTACCCTACAATGAGCAGTTCTTC.